Presented here are 22 T cell receptor beta chains from one specimen sequenced in a study of blood T cell repertoires in COVID-19. Assay used: immunoSEQ multiplex PCR; TCRdb lists only in-frame clones, some missing. The repertoire holds approximately 90,000 clones, with about 88% as singletons. The sequenced sample was peripheral blood. The receptors shown here come from a man over 45 with acute or convalescent COVID-19.

This clone showed up just once. V usage is TRBV6-2 or TRBV6-3 and J usage is TRBJ2-5, with 9 bases aligning to TRBD1. V was clipped by 5 bases and J by 5 bases; unmatched bases: 9. The CDR3 has 15 residues. Looked up from germline, CDR1 is MNHEY and CDR2 is SVGEGT. The CDR3 is CASSTPGQGAETQYF. CDR3 sequence (DNA): TGTGCCAGCAGTACCCCGGGACAGGGAGCCGAGACCCAGTACTTC.

The V gene is TRBV28, the J gene TRBJ2-3; 9 positions match TRBD2. CDR3 length: 16 amino acids. CDR1 and CDR2 from the germline V gene are MDHEN and SYDVKM. Germline trimming cut 7 bases from V and 3 bases from J; bases unmatched to any gene: 11. Written as DNA, the CDR3 is TGTGCCAGCACTCCCGGCGGGGGGGCCAGGACAGATACGCAGTATTTT. It codes for CASTPGGGARTDTQYF.

In this sample, this clone turned up once. The chain uses TRBV6-6 and TRBJ1-1, with a possible D match to TRBD1 (6 bases). The germline CDR1 and CDR2 sequences are MNHNY and SVGAGI (reference sequence). The CDR3 loop spans 13 amino acids. V shed 6 bases and J shed 5 bases, with 13 bases lying between them. DNA for the CDR3: TGTGCCAGCAGCGATAGGGGGAAGACTGAAGCTTTCTTT. It codes for CASSDRGKTEAFF.

The rearrangement links TRBV4-2 to TRBJ1-5; TRBD1 matches 8 bases. Germline V gene lookup returns CDR1 LGHNA and CDR2 YNFKEQ. The CDR3 consists of 16 residues. After removal of 0 bases from V and 4 bases from J, the junction contained 5 bases not matched to a gene. For the CDR3, the DNA is TGTGCCAGCAGCCAAGACGACAGGGGTCAAAATCAGCCCCAGCATTTT. Translating it yields CASSQDDRGQNQPQHF.

The chain couples TRBV3-1 (or the pseudogene TRBV3-2) to TRBJ2-5; TRBD2 aligns across 10 bases. The V gene end was trimmed by 3 bases and the J gene end by 5 bases; junction bases not matched to a gene: 9. This CDR3 is built from 16 residues. Germline assignment: CDR1 LGHDT and CDR2 YNNKEL (reference sequence). CDR3: CASSQSSGGGWETQYF. The CDR3 coding sequence is TGTGCCAGCAGCCAGTCTAGCGGGGGAGGTTGGGAGACCCAGTACTTC.

The chain is built from TRBV9 and TRBJ1-2; D unclear. This CDR3 has 14 residues. The V and J ends lost 0 bases and 1 base respectively, with 7 bases between them. CDR1 is SGDLS and CDR2 is YYNGEE in the germline V gene. CDR3: CASSVGVHNYGYTF. The CDR3 coding sequence is TGTGCCAGCAGCGTAGGAGTCCATAACTATGGCTACACCTTC.

This chain links TRBV6-5 with TRBJ2-7; 7 bases are shared with TRBD1. Germline CDR1 is MNHEY and CDR2 is SVGAGI. The CDR3 has 14 residues. Trimming removed 6 bases from V and 6 bases from J; junction bases left unmatched: 11. CDR3 loop: CASRDWPGGSEQYV. The CDR3 nucleotides read TGTGCCAGCAGAGATTGGCCAGGGGGAAGCGAGCAGTACGTC.

This chain joins TRBV6-1 and TRBJ1-5; TRBD1 might be the D (6 bases). V dropped 4 bases and J dropped 1 base, with 20 bases sitting between them. CDR1 and CDR2 (germline): MNHNS, SASEGT. This CDR3 has 18 residues. The DNA of the CDR3 is TGTGCCAGCAGTGCAGAGGCCTCCCTGGGGGCGAGCAATCAGCCCCAGCATTTT. Residues: CASSAEASLGASNQPQHF.

The V and J genes are TRBV5-4 and TRBJ1-5; D call uncertain. CDR1 and CDR2 (germline): SGHNT, YYREEE (reference sequence). V lost 4 bases and J 8 bases, leaving 13 bases between the germline ends. This CDR3 spans 13 amino acids. The CDR3 spells CASSVLPTEPQHF. The CDR3 nucleotides are TGTGCCAGCAGCGTGCTCCCGACTGAGCCCCAGCATTTT. Drawing the rest from reference TRBV5-4 and TRBJ1-5, the complete variable domain is ETGVTQSPTHLIKTRGQQVTLRCSSQSGHNTVSWYQQALGQGPQFIFQYYREEENGRGNFPPRFSGLQFPNYSSELNVNALELDDSALYLCASSVLPTEPQHFGDGTRLSIL.

This clone has a single count. The chain joins TRBV2 to TRBJ2-5; possible D gene TRBD2, 6 bases. From germline, CDR1 is SNHLY and CDR2 FYNNEI. The CDR3 is 13 amino acids. V lost 5 bases, J lost 3 bases, and 10 bases lay in between. CDR3 in amino acids: CASSTGGKETQYF. CDR3 coding DNA: TGTGCCAGCAGTACTGGAGGGAAAGAGACCCAGTACTTC.

This chain joins TRBV9 and TRBJ1-4; unclear D gene. V was pared by 6 bases and J by 3 bases, with 15 bases between. The germline CDR1 and CDR2 sequences are SGDLS and YYNGEE. The CDR3 spans 15 residues. In DNA, the CDR3 is TGTGCCAGCACCGCCGGTAATACGGCTAATGAAAAACTGTTTTTT. Its protein is CASTAGNTANEKLFF. The variable domain in full, with the rest retrieved from reference TRBV9 and TRBJ1-4, is DSGVTQTPKHLITATGQRVTLRCSPRSGDLSVYWYQQSLDQGLQFLIQYYNGEERAKGNILERFSAQQFPDLHSELNLSSLELGDSALYFCASTAGNTANEKLFFGSGTQLSVL.

The chain is built from TRBV7-2 and TRBJ2-3, with TRBD2 identical over 14 bases. The CDR3 loop spans 16 amino acids. Unmatched junction bases numbered 7, after V lost 4 bases and J lost 7 bases. Germline V gene data show CDR1 as SGHTA and CDR2 as FQGNSA. In DNA, the CDR3 is TGTGCCAGCAGCTCCCGGACTAGCGGGGGGATGCATACGCAGTATTTT. Amino acid sequence: CASSSRTSGGMHTQYF.

The V and J genes are TRBV19 and TRBJ1-3; 8 bases are a match to TRBD1. Per germline, CDR1 LNHDA and CDR2 SQIVND (reference sequence). Trimming removed 6 bases from V and 0 bases from J; junction bases left unmatched: 4. This CDR3 region has 15 residues. DNA of the CDR3: TGTGCCAGTAGGCCCAGGGGGCTCTCTGGAAACACCATATATTTT. This sequence encodes CASRPRGLSGNTIYF.

J is TRBJ2-3 and V is TRBV7-2, with a possible D match to TRBD2 (5 bases). The V and J ends lost 3 bases and 2 bases respectively, with 12 bases between them. Germline values: CDR1 SGHTA, CDR2 FQGNSA. This CDR3 spans 15 amino acids. For the CDR3, the DNA is TGTGCCAGCAGCTTCGAGGGCGGGTACACAGATACGCAGTATTTT. Its translation is CASSFEGGYTDTQYF.

V usage is TRBV10-3 and J usage is TRBJ2-7; D is possibly TRBD1 (6 bases). The ends were cut back, 0 bases at V and 2 bases at J, with 11 bases in the middle. Germline V CDR1 and CDR2: ENHRY, SYGVKD. The CDR3 has 15 residues. CDR3 in DNA: TGTGCCATCAGTGAGTCGAGACAGGCGACCTACGAGCAGTACGTC. Its protein is CAISESRQATYEQYV.

The chain carries TRBV30 and TRBJ1-2; D is possibly TRBD1 (5 bases). Deletions cut 3 bases from V and 4 bases from J, with 9 bases between. Germline V gene sequence: CDR1 GTSNPN, CDR2 SVGIG (reference sequence). The CDR3 totals 12 residues. The CDR3: CAWRGDSYGYTF. In DNA, the CDR3 is TGTGCCTGGAGGGGCGACAGCTATGGCTACACCTTC.

The V and J genes are TRBV6-6 and TRBJ2-3; 9 bases fit TRBD2. The V gene end was trimmed by 5 bases and the J gene end by 3 bases; junction bases not matched to a gene: 6. CDR1 MNHNY and CDR2 SVGAGI come from the germline V gene (reference sequence). The CDR3 spans 15 residues. This CDR3 is CASSPPGLATDTQYF. CDR3 in DNA: TGTGCCAGCAGTCCCCCGGGACTAGCAACAGATACGCAGTATTTT.

The V and J genes are TRBV6-5 and TRBJ2-7, with 8 bases that match TRBD2. From germline, CDR1 is MNHEY and CDR2 SVGAGI. V was pared by 0 bases and J by 6 bases, with 4 bases of the junction left unmatched. This CDR3 comprises 14 residues. CDR3 residues: CASSYSGAGGEQYF. In nucleotides, the CDR3 is TGTGCCAGCAGTTACTCTGGGGCGGGGGGCGAGCAGTACTTC.

The V call is TRBV27, the J call TRBJ2-7; D may be TRBD1 (5 bases). The CDR3 is made up of 14 amino acids. Germline-derived CDR1 and CDR2 are MNHEY and SMNVEV (reference sequence). Deletions cut 5 bases from V and 1 base from J, with 12 bases between. CDR3 bases: TGTGCCAGCAGTCGGCAGGGCTCTTCCTACGAGCAGTACGTC. It specifies CASSRQGSSYEQYV.

This chain uses TRBV2 with TRBJ1-5; D remains unclear. The CDR3 is made up of 17 amino acids. Germline CDR1 is SNHLY and CDR2 is FYNNEI. Trimming took off 6 bases at V and 3 bases at J, with 21 bases between the two ends. CDR3 sequence: CASRGGFNMGNNQPQHF. The CDR3 DNA sequence: TGTGCCAGCAGGGGAGGATTTAATATGGGTAACAATCAGCCCCAGCATTTT.

The CDR3 coding sequence is TGTGCCACCAGCGGGGTGGCGGGACAGGGAGAGGATACGCAGTATTTT. Its protein product is CATSGVAGQGEDTQYF. The J gene is TRBJ2-3, the V gene TRBV15, with 9 bases matching TRBD1. The CDR3 has 16 amino acids. V gave up 5 bases and J gave up 6 bases; unmatched junction bases: 12. Germline assignment: CDR1 LNHNV and CDR2 YYDKDF (reference sequence).

The chain joins TRBV28 to TRBJ1-4; tentative D call: TRBD1 (6 bases). This CDR3 has 15 amino acids. Germline V gene lookup returns CDR1 MDHEN and CDR2 SYDVKM. Trimming removed 5 bases from V and 7 bases from J, with 17 bases in between. DNA of the CDR3: TGTGCCAGCAGTCCTATAGGGGGACCCACTGAAAAACTGTTTTTT. Its translation: CASSPIGGPTEKLFF.